A single sample is the source of the 23 T cell receptor beta chains below, sequenced in a study of resident and recirculating memory T cells in vitiligo (dated by TCRdb to the late 2010s). The method was the immunoSEQ multiplex PCR assay. Drawn from immuneACCESS, this table holds only the in-frame rearrangements with V and J called that TCRdb kept. Clones are partly lost; checked studies trace under half to an unresolved V gene and leave the rest unexplained. Present in this sample are approximately 69,000 clones, approximately 90% of which were seen just once. Roughly 5% of the sample lies in the top ten. Sequencing was performed on blood. Source of these receptors: a male donor with vitiligo.

Here the CDR3 DNA reads TGTGCCAGCAGTTACAAACAGGGGACAGGAGAAAAACTGTTTTTT. Its protein is CASSYKQGTGEKLFF. This chain connects TRBV6-5 to TRBJ1-4, with 8 bases aligning to TRBD1. The germline CDR1 and CDR2 sequences are MNHEY and SVGAGI. Germline trimming cut 2 bases from V and 8 bases from J; bases unmatched to any gene: 7. CDR3 length: 15 amino acids.

There are a few counts of this clone. The chain has TRBV11-2 and TRBJ1-6; D unresolved. Trimming stripped 5 bases from V and 9 bases from J, with 11 bases between. The CDR3 consists of 13 residues. The germline V gene has CDR1 SGHAT and CDR2 FQNNGV. The CDR3 region is CASSPRAGSPLHF. In DNA form, the CDR3 reads TGTGCCAGCAGCCCCCGCGCGGGTTCACCCCTCCACTTT.

This sequence joins TRBV6-4 and TRBJ2-1; D unresolved. The CDR3 extends over 15 amino acids. Germline V gives CDR1 MRHNA, CDR2 SNTAGT. V shed 5 bases and J shed 0 bases, with 11 bases lying between them. CDR3 region: CASSQTLSSYNEQFF. CDR3 DNA: TGTGCCAGCAGTCAGACTCTTAGCTCCTACAATGAGCAGTTCTTC.

This clone was seen only once. The chain joins TRBV9 to TRBJ1-3, with 8 bases identical to TRBD1. CDR3 size: 16 residues. The ends lost 3 bases at V and 4 bases at J; junction bases unmatched: 9. Germline CDR1 and CDR2: SGDLS and YYNGEE. The CDR3 here is CASSALPGGDGNTIYF. CDR3 in DNA: TGTGCCAGCAGCGCCTTACCAGGGGGCGACGGAAACACCATATATTTT.

The chain has TRBV7-2 and TRBJ1-5; D is ambiguous. The CDR3 sequence is 12 residues long. Per the germline V gene, CDR1 is SGHTA and CDR2 is FQGNSA. Trimming took 2 bases from V and 6 from J, leaving 5 bases between them. Written as DNA, the CDR3 is TGTGCCAGCAGCTTAATGAGTCAGCCCCAGCATTTT. Encoded protein: CASSLMSQPQHF.

This rearrangement joins TRBV10-3 to TRBJ2-6; 8 bases are shared with TRBD1. V shed 8 bases and J 0 bases; nucleotides not matched to a gene: 3. The CDR3 loop spans 15 amino acids. CDR1 and CDR2 (germline): ENHRY, SYGVKD. This CDR3 is CAIGQGLSGANVLTF. Written as DNA, the CDR3 is TGTGCCATCGGACAGGGACTCTCTGGGGCCAACGTCCTGACTTTC.

The genes are TRBV19 and TRBJ1-2; 7 nucleotides line up with TRBD1. Per the germline V gene, CDR1 is LNHDA and CDR2 is SQIVND (reference sequence). There are 18 residues in the CDR3. The V gene end was trimmed by 3 bases and the J gene end by 2 bases; junction bases not matched to a gene: 15. CDR3 protein: CASSIHRGGTEQNYGYTF. The DNA of the CDR3 is TGTGCCAGTAGTATTCATCGAGGGGGGACAGAGCAGAACTATGGCTACACCTTC.

This clone was seen only a few times. This sequence joins TRBV7-9 and TRBJ1-3; no reliable D call. V was trimmed by 2 bases and J by 0 bases, leaving 8 bases between them. The CDR3 runs 15 residues. Germline V gene sequence: CDR1 SEHNR, CDR2 FQNEAQ (reference sequence). The CDR3 DNA reads TGTGCCAGCAGCTTATGGCCGGGCTCTGGAAACACCATATATTTT. Translated: CASSLWPGSGNTIYF. The complete variable domain, with remaining parts taken from reference TRBV7-9 and TRBJ1-3, reads DTGVSQNPRHKITKRGQNVTFRCDPISEHNRLYWYRQTLGQGPEFLTYFQNEAQLEKSRLLSDRFSAERPKGSFSTLEIQRTEQGDSAMYLCASSLWPGSGNTIYFGEGSWLTVV.

The chain joins TRBV4-3 to TRBJ2-3; D is possibly TRBD2 (6 bases). This CDR3 is 16 amino acids long. Trimming removed 0 bases at V and 2 bases at J, with 12 bases between. The germline CDR1 and CDR2 sequences are LGHNA and YSLEER. CDR3 sequence: CASSQEPRGATDTQYF. CDR3 nucleotides: TGCGCCAGCAGCCAAGAACCTCGCGGGGCCACAGATACGCAGTATTTT.

This chain joins TRBV15 and TRBJ1-4; maybe TRBD1 (5 bases). The CDR3 is 15 amino acids. Germline loops: CDR1 LNHNV, CDR2 YYDKDF (reference sequence). V lost 1 base, J lost 5 bases, and 11 bases lay in between. The CDR3 DNA is TGTGCCACCAGCAGAGCGCAGGGCCCCAATGAAAAACTGTTTTTT. Residues: CATSRAQGPNEKLFF. The entire variable domain, with the rest obtained from reference TRBV15 and TRBJ1-4, is as follows: DAMVIQNPRYQVTQFGKPVTLSCSQTLNHNVMYWYQQKSSQAPKLLFHYYDKDFNNEADTPDNFQSRRPNTSFCFLDIRSPGLGDTAMYLCATSRAQGPNEKLFFGSGTQLSVL.

This clone was picked up a small number of times. V gene TRBV6-6 combines with J gene TRBJ1-1; the D gene is possibly TRBD1 (5 bases). Germline V gene sequence: CDR1 MNHNY, CDR2 SVGAGI (reference sequence). The CDR3 spans 12 residues. The germline V and J ends were trimmed by 6 bases and 11 bases, with 16 bases remaining between them. CDR3 region: CASSPRGRAAFF. The CDR3 DNA follows: TGTGCCAGCAGCCCCCGGGGGAGGGCTGCTTTCTTT.

The genes are TRBV4-1 and TRBJ2-7; 8 nucleotides match TRBD2. The CDR3 totals 18 residues. V lost 1 base to trimming and J lost 4 bases; unmatched junction nucleotides: 15. CDR1 is MGHRA and CDR2 is YSYEKL in the germline V gene. CDR3 sequence: CASSQAPRRIAGFYEQYF. For the CDR3, the DNA is TGCGCCAGCAGCCAAGCGCCGCGTCGAATAGCGGGGTTTTACGAGCAGTACTTC.

The chain has TRBV29-1 and TRBJ2-7, with 8 bases that match TRBD1. CDR3 length: 13 residues. Germline CDR1 SQVTM, CDR2 ANQGSEA. V trimming: 5 bases; J trimming: 2 bases; junction bases outside the gene matches: 5. Here the CDR3 reads CSVSSTGAYEQYF. CDR3 nucleotide sequence: TGCAGCGTTTCCTCGACAGGGGCCTACGAGCAGTACTTC.

The chain links TRBV19 to TRBJ2-2, with a weak D call TRBD1 (5 bases). CDR3 length: 15 residues. V was clipped by 2 bases and J by 7 bases, with 14 bases between them. The V gene's germline CDR1 is LNHDA and CDR2 SQIVND (reference sequence). The DNA for the CDR3 is TGTGCCAGTAGTATAAGGGTCAGGGTCATCGGGGAGCTGTTTTTT. Residues: CASSIRVRVIGELFF.

The rearrangement joins TRBV12-5 to TRBJ2-2; no definite D call. Germline CDR1 LGHNT, CDR2 FRNRAP. The CDR3 loop spans 16 amino acids. V gave up 1 base and J gave up 2 bases, with 11 bases separating them. CDR3 residues: CASGLGELPNTGELFF. The CDR3 DNA reads as TGTGCTAGTGGTTTGGGTGAGTTGCCCAACACCGGGGAGCTGTTTTTT.

CDR3 in amino acids: CASSASGGATDTQYF. As DNA, the CDR3 is TGTGCCAGCAGTGCTAGCGGGGGGGCCACAGATACGCAGTATTTT. V gene TRBV6-4 combines with J gene TRBJ2-3; 12 nucleotides line up with TRBD2. The germline CDR1 and CDR2 sequences are MRHNA and SNTAGT. The CDR3 is 15 amino acids. With V trimmed by 4 bases and J by 2 bases, 1 base remained unmatched.

The chain uses TRBV10-3 and TRBJ1-1; TRBD1 is a possible D gene (5 bases). The length of the CDR3 is 15 residues. Per the germline V gene, CDR1 is ENHRY and CDR2 is SYGVKD. Trimming removed 0 bases at V and 5 bases at J, with 13 bases between. The CDR3 protein is CAISESSFRGTEAFF. The CDR3 region has the DNA TGTGCCATCAGTGAGTCGAGCTTTAGGGGTACTGAAGCTTTCTTT.

The chain combines TRBV4-2 with TRBJ2-3, with 9 bases lining up with TRBD2. CDR1 and CDR2 from the germline V gene are LGHNA and YNFKEQ. V trimming: 4 bases; J trimming: 2 bases; junction bases outside the gene matches: 10. There are 17 residues in the CDR3. The DNA of the CDR3 is TGTGCCAGCAGCCCCCTCGGGCGGGGGGGCGACACAGATACGCAGTATTTT. Translating it yields CASSPLGRGGDTDTQYF.

In nucleotides, the CDR3 is TGTGCCAGCAGCCCGGGAGGGGCGGGGGGGCCGCACACCGGGGAGCTGTTTTTT. It specifies CASSPGGAGGPHTGELFF. The V call is TRBV7-3, the J call TRBJ2-2; 9 nucleotides match TRBD2. Trimming took 5 bases from V and 3 from J; bases not matched to a gene: 13. Germline V CDR1 and CDR2: SGHTA, FQGTGA. This CDR3 region has 18 residues. The full variable domain, with the rest looked up from reference TRBV7-3 and TRBJ2-2, is GAGVSQTPSNKVTEKGKYVELRCDPISGHTALYWYRQSLGQGPEFLIYFQGTGAADDSGLPNDRFFAVRPEGSVSTLKIQRTERGDSAVYLCASSPGGAGGPHTGELFFGEGSRLTVL.

The rearrangement links TRBV14 to TRBJ1-1; the D is unclear. V was clipped by 3 bases and J by 6 bases, with 8 bases between them. The length of the CDR3 is 12 residues. The germline CDR1 and CDR2 sequences are SGHDN and FVKESK. The CDR3 sequence is CASSQGVSEAFF. CDR3 in DNA: TGTGCCAGCAGCCAGGGAGTTTCTGAAGCTTTCTTT.

The CDR3 sequence: CASSQVIEGGYEQYF. The CDR3 DNA sequence: TGCGCCAGCAGCCAAGTTATCGAAGGAGGCTACGAGCAGTACTTC. The V gene is TRBV4-3, the J gene TRBJ2-7; TRBD2 might be the D (5 bases). The CDR3 length is 15 residues. CDR1 is LGHNA, CDR2 YSLEER, per germline. Trimming pared 1 base from V and 3 bases from J, leaving 13 bases between.

V usage is TRBV15 and J usage is TRBJ1-2; D is unresolved. Per germline, CDR1 LNHNV and CDR2 YYDKDF (reference sequence). The ends were cut back, 0 bases at V and 7 bases at J, with 6 bases in the middle. The CDR3 runs to 12 residues. Here the CDR3 reads CATSRDSRGYTF. The CDR3, as DNA: TGTGCCACCAGCAGAGATAGTCGTGGCTACACCTTC. The whole variable domain, remainder taken from reference TRBV15 and TRBJ1-2, is DAMVIQNPRYQVTQFGKPVTLSCSQTLNHNVMYWYQQKSSQAPKLLFHYYDKDFNNEADTPDNFQSRRPNTSFCFLDIRSPGLGDTAMYLCATSRDSRGYTFGSGTRLTVV.

The gene calls are TRBV5-1 and TRBJ2-7, with TRBD1 matching 7 bases. The germline gives CDR1 SGHRS, CDR2 YFSETQ. The CDR3 has 16 residues. Unmatched junction bases numbered 15, after V lost 4 bases and J lost 5 bases. The CDR3 region has the DNA TGCGCCAGCAGCCCTACTCCCGACAGGGCTGGCGACGAGCAGTACTTC. It translates to CASSPTPDRAGDEQYF. The full variable domain, in which reference TRBV5-1 and TRBJ2-7 provide the parts outside the CDR3, is KAGVTQTPRYLIKTRGQQVTLSCSPISGHRSVSWYQQTPGQGLQFLFEYFSETQRNKGNFPGRFSGRQFSNSRSEMNVSTLELGDSALYLCASSPTPDRAGDEQYFGPGTRLTVT.